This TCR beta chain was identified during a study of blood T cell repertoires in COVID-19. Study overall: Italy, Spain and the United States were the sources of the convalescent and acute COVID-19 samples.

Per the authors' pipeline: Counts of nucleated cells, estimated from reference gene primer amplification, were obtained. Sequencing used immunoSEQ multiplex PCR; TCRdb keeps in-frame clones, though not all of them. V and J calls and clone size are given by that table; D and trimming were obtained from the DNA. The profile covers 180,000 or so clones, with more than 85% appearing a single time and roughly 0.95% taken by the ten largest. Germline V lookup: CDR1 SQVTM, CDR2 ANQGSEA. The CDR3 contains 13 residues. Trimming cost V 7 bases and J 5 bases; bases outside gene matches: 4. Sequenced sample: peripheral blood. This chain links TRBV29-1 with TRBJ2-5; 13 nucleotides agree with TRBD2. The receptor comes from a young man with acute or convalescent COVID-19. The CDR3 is CSARTSGGETQYF. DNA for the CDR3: TGCAGCGCCAGGACTAGCGGGGGTGAGACCCAGTACTTC.